This TCR beta chain was documented in a study of T cell responses to AZD1222 COVID-19 vaccine. Of note for this clone: Its antigen remains unknown.

Some clones are missing from TCRdb's copy, which holds only in-frame ones; the method was immunoSEQ multiplex PCR. The sample has over 130,000 clones, and its top ten clones hold under 2.5%. V dropped 1 base and J dropped 6; count of bases not matched to a gene: 9. This CDR3 is built from 17 residues. CDR1 and CDR2 from the germline V gene are LGHDT and YNNKEL (reference sequence). Study-level findings and limits: Repertoires were obtained solely post-peak T cell response. Mostly white British, mostly female donors; authors suggested clonal diversity may be underestimated.

The V and J genes are TRBV3-1 (or the pseudogene TRBV3-2) and TRBJ2-3; 11 bases map to TRBD2. This sequence was found in an adult in good health. Sequencing was done on a sample of peripheral blood. As DNA, the CDR3 is TGTGCCAGCAGCCAAGTCACCCTAGCGGGGGGAGGGGATACGCAGTATTTT. The encoded protein is CASSQVTLAGGGDTQYF.